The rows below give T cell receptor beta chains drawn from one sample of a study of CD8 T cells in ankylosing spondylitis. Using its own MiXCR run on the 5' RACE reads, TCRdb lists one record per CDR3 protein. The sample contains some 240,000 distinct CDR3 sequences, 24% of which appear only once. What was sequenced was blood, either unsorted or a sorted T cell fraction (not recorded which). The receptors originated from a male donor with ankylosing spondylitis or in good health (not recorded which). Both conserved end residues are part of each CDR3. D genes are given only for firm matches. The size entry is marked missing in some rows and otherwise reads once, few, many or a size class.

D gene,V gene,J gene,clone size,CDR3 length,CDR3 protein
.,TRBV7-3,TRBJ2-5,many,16,CASSLRGRGGPETQYF
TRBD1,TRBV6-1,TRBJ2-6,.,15,CASRRTGEGANVLTF
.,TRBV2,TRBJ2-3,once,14,CASRNRGHTDTQYF
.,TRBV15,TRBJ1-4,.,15,CATSRQGNLNEKLFF
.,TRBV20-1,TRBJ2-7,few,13,CSASPARGNEQYF
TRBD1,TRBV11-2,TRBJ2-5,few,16,CASSLDWGQVGETQYF
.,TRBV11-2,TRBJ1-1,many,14,CASSSPARGTEAFF
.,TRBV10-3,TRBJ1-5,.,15,CAISESGTVDQPQHF
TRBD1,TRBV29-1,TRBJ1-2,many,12,CSVGGGADGYTF
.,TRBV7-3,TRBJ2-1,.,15,CASSLSGLAGNEQFF
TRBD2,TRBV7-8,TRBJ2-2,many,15,CASSLRSGGTGELFF
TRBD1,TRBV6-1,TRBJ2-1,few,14,CASRGTGGYNEQFF
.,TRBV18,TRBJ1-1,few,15,CASSPDPPWNTEAFF
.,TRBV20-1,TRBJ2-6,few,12,CSASSGLNVLTF
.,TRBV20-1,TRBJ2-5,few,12,CSANRGQETQYF
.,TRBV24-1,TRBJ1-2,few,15,CATSGGGSANYGYTF
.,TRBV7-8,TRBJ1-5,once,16,CASSSGPQYSNQPQHF
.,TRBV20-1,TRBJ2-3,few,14,CSARDRKGADTQYF
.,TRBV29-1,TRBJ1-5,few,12,CSVQVGNQPQHF
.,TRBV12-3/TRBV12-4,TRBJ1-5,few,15,CASSFGTVTNQPQHF
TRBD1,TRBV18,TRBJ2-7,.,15,CASSPPTGQGYEQYF
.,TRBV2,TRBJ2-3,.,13,CASSDVGTDTQYF
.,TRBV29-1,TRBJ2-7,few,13,CSVSETGAYEQYF
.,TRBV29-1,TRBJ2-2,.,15,CSVRGGAGNGGELFF
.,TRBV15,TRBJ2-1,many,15,CATSRDKVGNNEQFF
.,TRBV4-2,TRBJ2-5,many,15,CASSQVGVMVGDQYF
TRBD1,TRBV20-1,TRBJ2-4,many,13,CSARDRGSNIQYF
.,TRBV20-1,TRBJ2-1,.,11,CTPLRVAEQFF
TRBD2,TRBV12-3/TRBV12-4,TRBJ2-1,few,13,CASTSGDVNEQFF
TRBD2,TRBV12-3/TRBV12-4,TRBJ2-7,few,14,CASLSGGASYEQYF
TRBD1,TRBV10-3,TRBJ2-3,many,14,CAIASRGNTDTQYF
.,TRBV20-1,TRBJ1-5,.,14,CSASIRGGNQPQHF
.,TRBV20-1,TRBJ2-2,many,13,CSAREPNTGELFF
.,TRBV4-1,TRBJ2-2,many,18,CASSQERNDKGGTGELFF
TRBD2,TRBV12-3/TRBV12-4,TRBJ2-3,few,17,CASSTTPGLAFVDTQYF
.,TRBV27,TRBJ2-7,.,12,CASSSISYEQYF
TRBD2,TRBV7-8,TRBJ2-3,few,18,CASSPALAGARGGDTQYF
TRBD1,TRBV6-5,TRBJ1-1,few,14,CASSYSTGHTEAFF
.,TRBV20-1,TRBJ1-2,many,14,CSARELRTDYGYTF
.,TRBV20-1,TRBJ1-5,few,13,CSARGQEHQPQHF
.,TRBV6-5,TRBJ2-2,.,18,CASSYSGNGALNAGELFF
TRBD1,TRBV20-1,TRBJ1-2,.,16,CSARLGPETGTYGYTF
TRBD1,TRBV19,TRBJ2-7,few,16,CASSGTGQGNSYEQYF
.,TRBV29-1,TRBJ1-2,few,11,CSAEWGGGYTF
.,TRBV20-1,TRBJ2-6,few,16,CSARSGTPSGANVLTF
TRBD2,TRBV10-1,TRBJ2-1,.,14,CASSEEAGVDEQFF
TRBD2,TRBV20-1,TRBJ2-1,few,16,CSAPRLAGGGTNEQFF
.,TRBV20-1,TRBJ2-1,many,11,CSARSYNEQFF
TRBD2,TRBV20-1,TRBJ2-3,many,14,CSATKAGAEDTQYF
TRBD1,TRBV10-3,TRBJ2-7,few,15,CAISEGTGRNSEQYF
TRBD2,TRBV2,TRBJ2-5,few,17,CASSEVGLAGVQETQYF
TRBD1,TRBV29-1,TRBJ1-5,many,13,CSVGQGGNQPQHF
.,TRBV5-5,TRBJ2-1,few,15,CASSSTFGGRGEQFF